This entry concerns a single T cell receptor (beta chain). No antigen is known for it. The record originates from a study of T cells in Graves' hyperthyroidism and ophthalmopathy. Overall study results and limits: Separation of ophthalmopathy from stable hyperthyroidism was achieved by a 13 V-J model.

The investigators amplified TCR beta CDR3 regions from RNA transcripts. A first-round RT-PCR of the TCR CDR3 used the HTBI primer set. TCRdb fed the multiplex PCR reads into MiXCR, producing one record per CDR3 protein. The repertoire holds hundreds of thousands of distinct CDR3 sequences, around 17% seen once, with around 47% in the top ten. Per the germline V gene, CDR1 is ENHRY and CDR2 is SYGVKD. There are 14 residues in the CDR3. V lost 4 bases and J lost 4; bases outside the gene matches: 2. The material sequenced was blood. This rearrangement joins TRBV10-3 to TRBJ2-3; 10 bases match TRBD1. The receptor's source is a man aged 35 to 55 with Graves' hyperthyroidism. The CDR3 nucleotides are TGTGCCATCAGTGGTGGACAGGGGGCAGATACGCAGTATTTT. Protein product: CAISGGQGADTQYF.